This TCR beta chain is from a study of beta chain features in type 1 diabetes. Reverse transcribing all isolated RNA meant expressed TCRB transcripts were sequenced. Sequencing was performed with immunoSEQ multiplex PCR; in TCRdb, only in-frame clones are kept and a portion is missing. Of under 300,000 clones in the sample, 25% to 35% were seen once. Looked up from germline, CDR1 is SGHRS and CDR2 is YFSETQ. Trimming cost V 4 bases and J 6 bases, with 17 bases left between them. The CDR3 is made up of 15 amino acids. This clone has more than one count but fewer than ten. The source is a man aged 25 to 40 in good health. The sequenced sample consisted of central memory CD4+ T cells from blood. The chain is built from TRBV5-1 and TRBJ2-1; D is unresolved. CDR3 protein: CASSVENLVGNEQFF. CDR3 coding DNA: TGCGCCAGCAGCGTCGAGAATCTCGTCGGCAATGAGCAGTTCTTC. The whole variable domain, remainder taken from reference TRBV5-1 and TRBJ2-1, is KAGVTQTPRYLIKTRGQQVTLSCSPISGHRSVSWYQQTPGQGLQFLFEYFSETQRNKGNFPGRFSGRQFSNSRSEMNVSTLELGDSALYLCASSVENLVGNEQFFGPGTRLTVL.